Included here is one T cell receptor beta chain sequence, with context. The data derive from a study of cytomegalovirus exposure and HLA in healthy donors. PCR employed 60 Vbeta and 13 Jbeta primers. Sequencing was performed with immunoSEQ multiplex PCR; in TCRdb, only in-frame clones are kept and a portion is missing. The table includes under 300,000 clones, about 80% detected once. V dropped 5 bases and J dropped 4; count of bases not matched to a gene: 19. Germline V CDR1 and CDR2: LNHNV, YYDKDF (reference sequence). The CDR3 runs 19 residues. The material sequenced was PBMCs. The J gene is TRBJ2-3, the V gene TRBV15; 9 bases match TRBD2. This clonotype was sampled from a woman in her sixties or seventies in good health and CMV-seropositive. The CDR3 coding sequence is TGTGCCACCAGCTCACGGGATTGGGCGGGAGGGCCGTTCTCAGATACGCAGTATTTT. Translation gives CATSSRDWAGGPFSDTQYF.